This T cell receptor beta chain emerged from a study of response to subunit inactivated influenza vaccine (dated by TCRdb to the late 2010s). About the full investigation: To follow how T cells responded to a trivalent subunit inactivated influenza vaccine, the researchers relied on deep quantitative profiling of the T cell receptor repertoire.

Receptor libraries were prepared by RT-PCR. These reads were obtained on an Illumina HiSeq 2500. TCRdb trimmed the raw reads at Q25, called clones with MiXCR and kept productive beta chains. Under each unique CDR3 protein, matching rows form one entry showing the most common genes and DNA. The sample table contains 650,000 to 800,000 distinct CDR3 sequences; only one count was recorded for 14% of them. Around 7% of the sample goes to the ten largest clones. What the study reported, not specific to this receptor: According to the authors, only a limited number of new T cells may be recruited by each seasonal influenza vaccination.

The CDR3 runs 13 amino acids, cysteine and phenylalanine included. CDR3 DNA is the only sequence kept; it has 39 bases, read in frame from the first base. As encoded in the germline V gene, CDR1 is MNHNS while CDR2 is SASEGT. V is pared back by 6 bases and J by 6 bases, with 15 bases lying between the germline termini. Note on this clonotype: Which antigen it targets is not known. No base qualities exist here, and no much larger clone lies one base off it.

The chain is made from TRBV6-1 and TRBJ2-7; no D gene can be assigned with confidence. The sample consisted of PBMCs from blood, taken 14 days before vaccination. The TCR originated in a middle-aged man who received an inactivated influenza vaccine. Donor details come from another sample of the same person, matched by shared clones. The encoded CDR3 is CASRNGPSAEQYF. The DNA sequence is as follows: TGTGCCAGCAGAAACGGACCCTCAGCCGAGCAGTACTTC.